This TCR beta chain was captured in a study of blood T cell repertoires in COVID-19. Trimming took off 3 bases at V and 7 bases at J, with 13 bases between the two ends. The CDR3 is 13 residues long. Per germline, CDR1 SGHNT and CDR2 YYREEE (reference sequence). Sequencing used immunoSEQ multiplex PCR; TCRdb keeps in-frame clones, though not all of them. The data show 25,000 to 35,000 clones, 83% seen once. The chain has TRBV5-4 and TRBJ1-1, with a possible D match to TRBD1 (5 bases). This clonotype was sampled from an older man with active COVID-19. Sequencing was carried out using peripheral blood. CDR3 coding DNA: TGTGCCAGCAGCTCGGAAACAGGTGTTGAAGCTTTCTTT. Protein product: CASSSETGVEAFF.